This entry features one T cell receptor beta chain sequence. Its antigen is undetermined. Some clones are missing from TCRdb's copy, which holds only in-frame ones; the method was immunoSEQ multiplex PCR. The table has some 95,000 clones, 80% to 90% seen once. Trimming removed 4 bases from V and 5 bases from J, with 14 bases in between. Germline loops: CDR1 SGHNT, CDR2 YENEEA. The CDR3 has 14 amino acids. This sample was taken from a study of T cell responses to AZD1222 COVID-19 vaccine. Study outcomes and limitations: Seropositive at baseline were only a handful of AZD1222 recipients. Spike-specific TCR breadth and depth grew following two AZD1222 doses. After the peak T cell response, and only then, were repertoires sampled. The donors showed a predominance of white British ancestry and of females, with possible underestimation of clonal diversity.

The TCR comes from an adult in good health. V gene TRBV11-3 combines with J gene TRBJ1-2; D gene uncertain. Sequenced here: peripheral blood, sampled on day 0 of AZD1222 vaccination. CDR3 bases: TGTGCCAGCAGCTCGGCGGGGTTAGGGTATGGCTACACCTTC. Protein: CASSSAGLGYGYTF.